This TCR beta chain was captured in a study of blood T cell repertoires in COVID-19. The wider study: T cells, B-cell-depleted T cells, or PBMCs provided the cDNA or gDNA that served as material.

Repertoires were generated with immunoSEQ multiplex PCR, while TCRdb's copy carries only in-frame clones and drops some. The sample records 400,000 to 500,000 clones, about 88% being singletons. As regards this clone: The sample holds other DNA sequences that translate to the same CDR3.

This CDR3 contains 12 residues. The V end lost 6 bases, the J end lost 9 bases, and 9 bases lay between the germline ends. This chain joins TRBV12-3 or TRBV12-4 and TRBJ1-6; no clear D gene. Material: PBMCs or T cells enriched from blood (not recorded which). The TCR comes from a woman younger than 35 who had been exposed to COVID-19. CDR3 residues: CASSLAGSPLHF. DNA of the CDR3: TGTGCCAGCAGCCTAGCAGGTTCACCCCTCCACTTT.